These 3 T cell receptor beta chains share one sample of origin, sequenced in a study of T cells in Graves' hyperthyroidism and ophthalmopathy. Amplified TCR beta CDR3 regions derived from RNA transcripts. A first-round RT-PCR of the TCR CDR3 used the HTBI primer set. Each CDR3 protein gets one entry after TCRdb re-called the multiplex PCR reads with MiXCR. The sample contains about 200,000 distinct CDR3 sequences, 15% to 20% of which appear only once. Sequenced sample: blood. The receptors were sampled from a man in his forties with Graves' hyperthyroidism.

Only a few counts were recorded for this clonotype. CDR3 sequence reads: CSVEQSLGLAPGELFF. CDR3 sequence (DNA): TGCAGCGTTGAACAATCCTTGGGACTAGCCCCCGGGGAGCTGTTTTTT. The V gene is TRBV29-1, the J gene TRBJ2-2; 9 nucleotides align to TRBD2. This CDR3 is 16 amino acids long. The V and J ends lost 2 bases and 6 bases, in that order; junction bases with no gene match: 10. Germline CDR1 reads SQVTM; CDR2 reads ANQGSEA.

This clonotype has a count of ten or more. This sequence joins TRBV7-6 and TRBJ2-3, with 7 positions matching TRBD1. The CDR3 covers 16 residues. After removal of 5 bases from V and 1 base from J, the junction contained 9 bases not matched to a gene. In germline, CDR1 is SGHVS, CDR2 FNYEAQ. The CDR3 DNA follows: TGTGCCAGCAGCCCAAGACAGGGTGGCGGCACAGATACGCAGTATTTT. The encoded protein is CASSPRQGGGTDTQYF.

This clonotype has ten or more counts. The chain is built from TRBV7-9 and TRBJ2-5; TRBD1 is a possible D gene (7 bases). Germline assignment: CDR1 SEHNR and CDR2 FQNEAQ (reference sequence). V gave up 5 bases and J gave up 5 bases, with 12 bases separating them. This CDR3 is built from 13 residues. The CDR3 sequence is CASSPGGGETQYF. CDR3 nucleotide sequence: TGTGCCAGCAGCCCAGGAGGGGGCGAGACCCAGTACTTC.